Detailed here is one T cell receptor beta chain. The sample belongs to a study of blood T cell repertoires in COVID-19. Background on the study: Spain, Italy and the United States supplied samples that represented acute and convalescent COVID-19. The cDNA or gDNA used as material had been derived from T cells, B-cell-depleted T cells, or PBMCs.

The data were produced by immunoSEQ multiplex PCR, yet TCRdb's version contains in-frame clones alone and is incomplete. The sample has fewer than 80,000 clones; about 91% are singletons. The receptor was derived from a woman aged 45 to 65 with active COVID-19. The sample was peripheral blood.

The CDR3 bases are TGTGCCAGCAGTTACCCTTTAGCGGGAGGGCCGAGGAGAACAACCACAGATACGCAGTATTTT. It encodes CASSYPLAGGPRRTTTDTQYF. The chain employs TRBV6-2 or TRBV6-3 and TRBJ2-3; 11 bases map to TRBD2. V trimming: 2 bases; J trimming: 2 bases; junction bases outside the gene matches: 18. CDR1 is MNHEY and CDR2 is SVGEGT in the germline V gene. The CDR3 runs 21 residues.